This TCR beta chain was sequenced in a study of blood T cell repertoires in COVID-19. Looking at the study overall: Samples representing acute and convalescent COVID-19 were sourced from the United States, Italy and Spain.

Seattle participants joined during active infection and were tracked over time. Here immunoSEQ multiplex PCR was the method, and the copy in TCRdb shows in-frame clones only, minus some. This table has approximately 400,000 clones, around 88% appearing once. With 3 bases removed from V and 5 bases from J, the gap between germline ends came to 4 bases. The CDR3 is made up of 12 amino acids. Per germline, CDR1 LGHDT and CDR2 YNNKEL (reference sequence). This sequence was found in a woman in her fifties or sixties with COVID-19, enrolled during active disease. Sequencing was done on a sample of peripheral blood. V gene TRBV3-1 (or the pseudogene TRBV3-2) combines with J gene TRBJ2-2; no firm D call. This CDR3 reads CASSHHTGELFF. The CDR3 nucleotides read TGTGCCAGCAGCCATCATACCGGGGAGCTGTTTTTT.